One sample yielded the 30 T cell receptor beta chains listed below, sequenced in a study of blood T cell repertoires in COVID-19. Libraries were prepared by immunoSEQ multiplex PCR; TCRdb keeps only in-frame clonotypes and omits some of them. The table includes about 380,000 clones, roughly 91% detected once. Sequenced: PBMCs or T cells enriched from blood (not recorded which). All receptors come from a woman younger than 35 who had recovered from COVID-19.

The rearrangement uses TRBV7-9 and TRBJ2-3; maybe TRBD1 (5 bases). The CDR3 is 16 residues long. Germline V gives CDR1 SEHNR, CDR2 FQNEAQ (reference sequence). Trimming removed 5 bases from V and 0 bases from J, with 15 bases in between. CDR3 nucleotides: TGTGCCAGCAGCCGAACGCGGACAACTAGCACAGATACGCAGTATTTT. This sequence encodes CASSRTRTTSTDTQYF.

In DNA form, the CDR3 reads TGCAGCGCTGGGGTAGCGGGGGGGCATGAAGATACGCAGTATTTT. It is translated as CSAGVAGGHEDTQYF. This chain uses TRBV29-1 with TRBJ2-3; 11 bases are a match to TRBD2. This CDR3 region has 15 residues. V gave up 7 bases and J gave up 5 bases; unmatched junction bases: 11. Germline assignment: CDR1 SQVTM and CDR2 ANQGSEA.

The V call is TRBV5-4, the J call TRBJ2-1; 9 nucleotides line up with TRBD2. Losses at the gene ends were 2 bases for V and 10 bases for J; bases not matched to a gene: 10. The germline V gene has CDR1 SGHNT and CDR2 YYREEE (reference sequence). The length of the CDR3 is 15 residues. The DNA for the CDR3 is TGTGCCAGCAGCTTTCCTAGCGGGGTTAAAGGCGAGCAGTTCTTC. Encoded protein: CASSFPSGVKGEQFF.

This chain connects TRBV5-6 to TRBJ2-3, with a tentative D call TRBD1 (7 bases). Germline-derived CDR1 and CDR2 are SGHDT and YYEEEE. CDR3 length: 15 amino acids. Trimming cost V 3 bases and J 0 bases, with 11 bases left between them. The CDR3 DNA follows: TGTGCCAGCAGCTGGGGGGACAGAAGCACAGATACGCAGTATTTT. It translates to CASSWGDRSTDTQYF. The full variable domain, completed using reference TRBV5-6 and TRBJ2-3, is DAGVTQSPTHLIKTRGQQVTLRCSPKSGHDTVSWYQQALGQGPQFIFQYYEEEERQRGNFPDRFSGHQFPNYSSELNVNALLLGDSALYLCASSWGDRSTDTQYFGPGTRLTVL.

The count of this clone is one. The chain uses TRBV7-3 and TRBJ2-3, with 8 positions matching TRBD2. V shed 3 bases, J shed 2 bases, and the junction held 7 bases outside the gene matches. CDR3 length: 16 residues. Germline CDR1 reads SGHTA; CDR2 reads FQGTGA. CDR3 sequence: CASSLERGLDTDTQYF. Written as DNA, the CDR3 is TGTGCCAGCAGCTTGGAGCGGGGGCTTGACACAGATACGCAGTATTTT.

V is TRBV2 and J is TRBJ2-3; D uncertain. Germline V CDR1 and CDR2: SNHLY, FYNNEI. V was clipped by 6 bases and J by 6 bases, with 25 bases between them. The CDR3 contains 17 residues. The CDR3 loop reads CASRVERWAPKSDTQYF. Here the CDR3 DNA reads TGTGCCAGCAGGGTTGAAAGGTGGGCCCCAAAATCGGATACGCAGTATTTT.

The chain joins TRBV3-1 (or the pseudogene TRBV3-2) to TRBJ2-7, with 8 bases lining up with TRBD2. The CDR3 consists of 16 residues. Losses at the gene ends were 4 bases for V and 0 bases for J; bases not matched to a gene: 8. CDR1 is LGHDT and CDR2 is YNNKEL in the germline V gene (reference sequence). CDR3 in DNA: TGTGCCAGCAGCCGTCCACCGCGGGGGGTCTCCTACGAGCAGTACTTC. This codes for CASSRPPRGVSYEQYF.

V and J are TRBV6-1 and TRBJ2-5, with 7 bases that match TRBD2. The length of the CDR3 is 15 residues. Germline CDR1 MNHNS, CDR2 SASEGT. With V trimmed by 3 bases and J by 2 bases, 6 bases remained unmatched. CDR3 region: CASSDDSGGQETQYF. The DNA of the CDR3 is TGTGCCAGCAGTGACGATTCGGGGGGTCAAGAGACCCAGTACTTC.

The chain combines TRBV7-2 with TRBJ2-1, with 9 bases that match TRBD2. Germline V CDR1 and CDR2: SGHTA, FQGNSA. The trim removed 3 bases at V and 2 bases at J, leaving 2 bases unmatched. CDR3 size: 15 residues. The CDR3 here is CASSFGGGAYNEQFF. For the CDR3, the DNA is TGTGCCAGCAGCTTTGGCGGGGGGGCCTACAATGAGCAGTTCTTC.

The V gene is TRBV6-5, the J gene TRBJ1-5, with TRBD1 identical over 9 bases. CDR3 size: 14 residues. CDR1 is MNHEY and CDR2 is SVGAGI in the germline V gene. V was clipped by 6 bases and J by 6 bases; unmatched bases: 6. The CDR3 protein is CASSPDRGAQPQHF. CDR3 coding DNA: TGTGCCAGCAGCCCAGACAGGGGGGCTCAGCCCCAGCATTTT.

V gene TRBV5-4 combines with J gene TRBJ1-1; D remains unclear. CDR1 is SGHNT, CDR2 YYREEE, per germline (reference sequence). This CDR3 is 14 amino acids long. The V and J ends lost 0 bases and 3 bases respectively, with 9 bases between them. CDR3 sequence (DNA): TGTGCCAGCAGCTTGGATGCGGGCCACACTGAAGCTTTCTTT. Its translation is CASSLDAGHTEAFF.

Details on this clone: A read error may account for a junction end that differs from germline. This chain uses TRBV7-2 with TRBJ1-1; D unclear. In germline, CDR1 is SGHTA, CDR2 FQGNSA. This CDR3 region has 9 residues. The CDR3 here is CASSLPQAF. The CDR3 region has the DNA TGTGCCAGCAGCTTACCGCAGGCCTTT.

This rearrangement joins TRBV28 to TRBJ1-5, with 10 positions matching TRBD1. With V trimmed by 6 bases and J by 4 bases, 6 bases remained unmatched. The length of the CDR3 is 15 residues. Germline V gives CDR1 MDHEN, CDR2 SYDVKM. CDR3 sequence reads: CASRLDRGGNQPQHF. The CDR3 nucleotides are TGTGCCAGCAGACTGGACAGGGGGGGTAATCAGCCCCAGCATTTT.

The V gene is TRBV15, the J gene TRBJ2-5; TRBD2 aligns across 12 bases. The germline V gene has CDR1 LNHNV and CDR2 YYDKDF (reference sequence). Trimming at V came to 1 base and at J to 5 bases, leaving 5 bases not matched to a gene. The CDR3 loop spans 16 amino acids. This chain's CDR3 is CATSRAASGGGETQYF. The CDR3 nucleotides read TGTGCCACCAGCAGAGCCGCTAGCGGGGGGGGCGAGACCCAGTACTTC.

The chain has TRBV3-1 (or the pseudogene TRBV3-2) and TRBJ1-5, with a tentative D call TRBD1 (6 bases). Trimming cost V 5 bases and J 0 bases, with 11 bases left between them. This CDR3 contains 15 residues. CDR1 LGHDT and CDR2 YNNKEL come from the germline V gene (reference sequence). CDR3 loop: CASSSGTPSNQPQHF. The DNA for the CDR3 is TGTGCCAGCAGCAGCGGGACACCTAGCAATCAGCCCCAGCATTTT.

V usage is TRBV5-1 and J usage is TRBJ2-2; 8 bases match TRBD2. The CDR3 loop spans 15 amino acids. CDR1 is SGHRS, CDR2 YFSETQ, per germline. Losses at the gene ends were 7 bases for V and 0 bases for J; bases not matched to a gene: 5. The CDR3 sequence is CASRYSGANTGELFF. CDR3 in DNA: TGCGCCAGCCGGTATAGCGGGGCGAACACCGGGGAGCTGTTTTTT.

The CDR3 DNA reads TGTGCCAGCAGACGGGAGAAAGGTGGCAATCAGCCCCAGCATTTT. Residues: CASRREKGGNQPQHF. The chain joins TRBV28 to TRBJ1-5; D is uncertain. The germline V and J ends were trimmed by 6 bases and 2 bases, with 14 bases remaining between them. The CDR3 has 15 amino acids. The V gene's germline CDR1 is MDHEN and CDR2 SYDVKM.

The chain uses TRBV30 and TRBJ2-1, with 9 positions matching TRBD2. The J segment lost 8 bases and the V segment lost 8 bases, leaving 16 bases of the junction unmatched. This CDR3 is built from 15 residues. Germline-derived CDR1 and CDR2 are GTSNPN and SVGIG (reference sequence). In nucleotides, the CDR3 is TGTGCCCGCGGAGGTGGCGGGGGGGCCGCGGATGAGCAGTTCTTC. It yields the protein CARGGGGGAADEQFF.

This clone was seen once. The rearrangement joins TRBV6-5 to TRBJ1-4; D may be TRBD1 (6 bases). The V end lost 6 bases, the J end lost 6 bases, and 11 bases lay between the germline ends. The CDR3 consists of 13 residues. Germline CDR1 MNHEY, CDR2 SVGAGI. Here the CDR3 reads CASRTGHYEKLFF. In nucleotides, the CDR3 is TGTGCCAGCAGAACAGGGCATTATGAAAAACTGTTTTTT.

This clone has only one observation. This chain connects TRBV18 to TRBJ1-1; TRBD1 matches 7 bases. CDR3 size: 14 residues. The germline gives CDR1 KGHSH, CDR2 LQKENI. V shed 6 bases and J 1 base; nucleotides not matched to a gene: 5. The CDR3, as DNA: TGTGCCAGCTCGCGACAGGGAGAGAACACTGAAGCTTTCTTT. The encoded protein is CASSRQGENTEAFF.

This chain links TRBV4-1 with TRBJ2-1; tentatively, D is TRBD1 (5 bases). Germline CDR1 and CDR2: MGHRA and YSYEKL. The CDR3 consists of 12 residues. Deletions cut 8 bases from V and 4 bases from J, with 9 bases between. This CDR3 reads CASSQVYNEQFF. CDR3 bases: TGCGCCAGCTCACAGGTTTACAATGAGCAGTTCTTC.

This chain uses TRBV6-5 with TRBJ1-5, with 7 bases that match TRBD1. J lost 0 bases, V lost 6 bases, and 5 bases had no gene match. The CDR3 is 15 amino acids. Germline values: CDR1 MNHEY, CDR2 SVGAGI. CDR3 DNA sequence: TGTGCCAGCAGCATCCGGACAGGTAGCAATCAGCCCCAGCATTTT. The encoded protein is CASSIRTGSNQPQHF.

The J gene is TRBJ2-2, the V gene TRBV9, with D maybe TRBD2 (6 bases). The CDR3 loop spans 16 amino acids. The germline V gene encodes CDR1 SGDLS and CDR2 YYNGEE. Trimming shortened V by 1 base and J by 2 bases, and 12 bases separated the two germline ends. CDR3 amino acids: CASSVRMGGNTGELFF. In DNA, the CDR3 is TGTGCCAGCAGCGTACGAATGGGAGGAAACACCGGGGAGCTGTTTTTT.

V is TRBV9 and J is TRBJ2-1; TRBD2 matches at 11 bases. Germline lookup yields CDR1 SGDLS and CDR2 YYNGEE. Germline trimming cut 0 bases from V and 4 bases from J; bases unmatched to any gene: 6. The CDR3 spans 17 residues. The DNA of the CDR3 is TGTGCCAGCAGCGTAGATACTAGCGGGGGCAAATACAATGAGCAGTTCTTC. This encodes CASSVDTSGGKYNEQFF. Full variable domain (rest looked up from reference TRBV9 and TRBJ2-1): DSGVTQTPKHLITATGQRVTLRCSPRSGDLSVYWYQQSLDQGLQFLIQYYNGEERAKGNILERFSAQQFPDLHSELNLSSLELGDSALYFCASSVDTSGGKYNEQFFGPGTRLTVL.

V and J are TRBV27 and TRBJ2-2; 8 nucleotides line up with TRBD1. CDR1 is MNHEY, CDR2 SMNVEV, per germline (reference sequence). This CDR3 is 16 amino acids long. Losses at the gene ends were 6 bases for V and 2 bases for J; bases not matched to a gene: 8. CDR3 DNA: TGTGCCAGCAGCCTTGACAGGGGTCATAACACCGGGGAGCTGTTTTTT. Translated: CASSLDRGHNTGELFF.

The chain is built from TRBV18 and TRBJ1-4; tentatively, D is TRBD1 (5 bases). The CDR3 extends over 16 amino acids. V gave up 1 base and J gave up 8 bases, with 17 bases separating them. Germline V CDR1 and CDR2: KGHSH, LQKENI. The CDR3: CASSPRFGGDLEKLFF. The DNA of the CDR3 is TGTGCCAGCTCACCACGGTTCGGAGGGGATCTCGAAAAACTGTTTTTT.

V gene TRBV5-1 combines with J gene TRBJ2-1, with 11 bases identical to TRBD2. Trimming took 4 bases from V and 6 from J; bases not matched to a gene: 9. The CDR3 has 16 residues. Germline values: CDR1 SGHRS, CDR2 YFSETQ. The CDR3 region is CASSPVPLAGGNEQFF. CDR3 DNA: TGCGCCAGCAGCCCGGTGCCTCTAGCGGGGGGCAATGAGCAGTTCTTC.

The chain is built from TRBV19 and TRBJ1-1, with TRBD1 as a possible D gene (5 bases). The V gene lost 0 bases and the J gene lost 4 bases, with 9 bases spanning the gap. The CDR3 is 14 amino acids. Germline-derived CDR1 and CDR2 are LNHDA and SQIVND (reference sequence). The DNA for the CDR3 is TGTGCCAGTAGTATAGACTCCGGGGGCACTGAAGCTTTCTTT. Encoded protein: CASSIDSGGTEAFF. Filled out from reference TRBV19 and TRBJ1-1, the complete variable domain reads DGGITQSPKYLFRKEGQNVTLSCEQNLNHDAMYWYRQDPGQGLRLIYYSQIVNDFQKGDIAEGYSVSREKKESFPLTVTSAQKNPTAFYLCASSIDSGGTEAFFGQGTRLTVV.

The gene calls are TRBV11-2 and TRBJ2-7; D is possibly TRBD1 (6 bases). Looked up from germline, CDR1 is SGHAT and CDR2 is FQNNGV. Trimming stripped 1 base from V and 4 bases from J, with 8 bases between. CDR3 length equals 13 residues. CDR3 coding DNA: TGTGCCAGCAGCTTAGTAGGGGGTTACGAGCAGTACTTC. This sequence encodes CASSLVGGYEQYF.

The V and J genes are TRBV6-1 and TRBJ1-5; D uncertain. Germline V gene lookup returns CDR1 MNHNS and CDR2 SASEGT. With 1 base removed from V and 3 bases from J, the gap between germline ends came to 7 bases. The CDR3 length is 14 residues. CDR3 sequence reads: CASSEVGSNQPQHF. CDR3 DNA: TGTGCCAGCAGTGAAGTGGGCTCCAATCAGCCCCAGCATTTT.